The 21 T cell receptor beta chains below all came from one sample that was sequenced in a study of T cell responses to AZD1222 COVID-19 vaccine. The assay was immunoSEQ multiplex PCR, and TCRdb's table has in-frame clones only and misses some. The sample lists about 140,000 clones; roughly nine tenths were seen once. This specimen was peripheral blood, taken on day 0 of AZD1222 vaccination. The receptor set was obtained from an adult in good health.

This rearrangement joins TRBV5-4 to TRBJ2-7; 12 bases align to TRBD2. This CDR3 contains 16 residues. The V gene end was trimmed by 3 bases and the J gene end by 0 bases; junction bases not matched to a gene: 4. Germline V gene sequence: CDR1 SGHNT, CDR2 YYREEE (reference sequence). CDR3 region: CASSSGTSGYSYEQYF. Written as DNA, the CDR3 is TGTGCCAGCAGCTCCGGGACTAGCGGGTACTCCTACGAGCAGTACTTC.

The rearrangement links TRBV10-2 to TRBJ1-1; D not certain. The CDR3 runs 13 residues. The germline V gene has CDR1 WSHSY and CDR2 SAAADI. The V end lost 0 bases, the J end lost 7 bases, and 9 bases lay between the germline ends. CDR3 nucleotide sequence: TGCGCCAGCAGTGAGTCGGGCAGCAATGAAGCTTTCTTT. Protein: CASSESGSNEAFF.

This chain connects TRBV19 to TRBJ1-5, with a tentative D call TRBD1 (5 bases). CDR3 size: 17 residues. Germline assignment: CDR1 LNHDA and CDR2 SQIVND (reference sequence). V lost 7 bases, J lost 6 bases, and 25 bases lay in between. The DNA of the CDR3 is TGTGCCAGTACCCCCAAAGTTGGGGGGGGATCGCGTCAGCCCCAGCATTTT. Protein product: CASTPKVGGGSRQPQHF.

This clone was seen a few times. V gene TRBV28 combines with J gene TRBJ2-5, with TRBD2 matching over 8 bases. CDR1 is MDHEN, CDR2 SYDVKM, per germline. The CDR3 contains 14 residues. Trimming at V came to 3 bases and at J to 4 bases, leaving 4 bases not matched to a gene. The CDR3 reads CASSFTGRGETQYF. The CDR3 DNA is TGTGCCAGCAGTTTTACCGGGAGGGGAGAGACCCAGTACTTC.

The rearrangement links TRBV11-2 to TRBJ2-7; 9 bases agree with TRBD1. Germline CDR1 and CDR2: SGHAT and FQNNGV. The CDR3 extends over 15 amino acids. With 6 bases clipped from V and 2 bases from J, the junction kept 8 bases outside the gene matches. The CDR3 sequence is CASRQPGQGPYEQYF. The CDR3 nucleotides are TGTGCCAGCAGACAACCGGGACAGGGCCCCTACGAGCAGTACTTC.

This chain links TRBV28 with TRBJ2-5; 7 nucleotides line up with TRBD2. Germline V gene sequence: CDR1 MDHEN, CDR2 SYDVKM. Trimming cost V 5 bases and J 5 bases; bases outside gene matches: 8. The CDR3 runs to 14 residues. CDR3 protein: CASSRWAGEETQYF. In nucleotides, the CDR3 is TGTGCCAGCAGTCGCTGGGCGGGAGAGGAGACCCAGTACTTC.

The chain employs TRBV29-1 and TRBJ1-2; no clear D. V gave up 1 base and J gave up 0 bases, with 6 bases separating them. Per germline, CDR1 SQVTM and CDR2 ANQGSEA. The CDR3 runs to 13 residues. The CDR3 bases are TGCAGCGTTGAAGTGGCGGCTAACTATGGCTACACCTTC. It yields the protein CSVEVAANYGYTF.

The rearrangement joins TRBV30 to TRBJ2-1, with D possibly being TRBD2 (5 bases). This CDR3 contains 12 residues. Germline CDR1 and CDR2: GTSNPN and SVGIG (reference sequence). Trimming stripped 5 bases from V and 16 bases from J, with 21 bases between. CDR3 amino acids: CAWVGSPLILFF. In DNA, the CDR3 is TGTGCCTGGGTGGGGAGCCCACTTATATTATTCTTC.

The chain is built from TRBV19 and TRBJ2-3; D is uncertain. This CDR3 has 14 residues. The V end was cut by 3 bases, the J end by 2 bases, with 9 bases between. CDR1 is LNHDA, CDR2 SQIVND, per germline (reference sequence). CDR3 nucleotides: TGTGCCAGTAGTATGTTTTCAGTCACAGATACGCAGTATTTT. This encodes CASSMFSVTDTQYF.

The chain uses TRBV6-6 and TRBJ1-2; D may be TRBD1 (5 bases). Trimming shortened V by 4 bases and J by 2 bases, and 11 bases separated the two germline ends. There are 14 residues in the CDR3. CDR1 and CDR2 from the germline V gene are MNHNY and SVGAGI (reference sequence). Here the CDR3 reads CASSSNRDNYGYTF. CDR3 nucleotides: TGTGCCAGCAGTTCAAACCGGGACAACTATGGCTACACCTTC.

CDR3 loop: CASRPTGQGLINEQFF. The CDR3 nucleotides read TGTGCCAGCAGACCCACCGGACAGGGGCTGATCAATGAGCAGTTCTTC. V is TRBV13 and J is TRBJ2-1, with 9 positions matching TRBD1. The J segment lost 6 bases and the V segment lost 6 bases, leaving 12 bases of the junction unmatched. Germline values: CDR1 PRHDT, CDR2 FYEKMQ (reference sequence). CDR3 length: 16 residues.

V usage is TRBV7-9 and J usage is TRBJ1-2; D call uncertain. This CDR3 region has 12 residues. The V and J ends lost 6 bases and 7 bases respectively, with 12 bases between them. CDR1 and CDR2 (germline): SEHNR, FQNEAQ (reference sequence). CDR3 amino acids: CASSPLRAGYTF. The CDR3 coding sequence is TGTGCCAGCAGTCCATTGAGGGCTGGCTACACCTTC.

The chain couples TRBV27 to TRBJ1-1; maybe TRBD1 (6 bases). Trimming removed 6 bases at V and 1 base at J, with 15 bases between. CDR3 length equals 15 residues. Per germline, CDR1 MNHEY and CDR2 SMNVEV (reference sequence). CDR3 residues: CASSKGVGSNTEAFF. In nucleotides, the CDR3 is TGTGCCAGCAGCAAGGGGGTAGGCTCGAACACTGAAGCTTTCTTT.

The chain couples TRBV3-1 (or the pseudogene TRBV3-2) to TRBJ1-2, with 10 nucleotides matching TRBD1. Unmatched junction bases numbered 5, after V lost 1 base and J lost 6 bases. The CDR3 sequence is 15 residues long. Per the germline V gene, CDR1 is LGHDT and CDR2 is YNNKEL (reference sequence). CDR3 protein: CASSQGSTGGHGYTF. In DNA, the CDR3 is TGTGCCAGCAGCCAAGGGTCGACAGGGGGCCATGGCTACACCTTC.

This chain connects TRBV28 to TRBJ1-4, with 11 bases lining up with TRBD1. Trimming removed 8 bases from V and 6 bases from J; junction bases left unmatched: 5. CDR1 MDHEN and CDR2 SYDVKM come from the germline V gene. The CDR3 spans 14 residues. The CDR3 is CASRRDRGYEKLFF. The CDR3 DNA reads TGTGCCAGCCGGAGGGACAGGGGGTATGAAAAACTGTTTTTT.

The chain recombines TRBV3-1 (or the pseudogene TRBV3-2) with TRBJ1-1; unclear D gene. CDR1 is LGHDT and CDR2 is YNNKEL in the germline V gene (reference sequence). The CDR3 spans 13 residues. Trimming removed 5 bases from V and 6 bases from J, with 13 bases in between. The CDR3 loop is CASSTRRQAEAFF. The DNA for the CDR3 is TGTGCCAGCAGCACGCGCAGGCAAGCTGAAGCTTTCTTT.

This clone was found once. V and J are TRBV5-1 and TRBJ2-7; 7 bases are a match to TRBD1. J gave up 3 bases and V 4 bases, and 10 bases lay outside the gene matches. The germline CDR1 and CDR2 sequences are SGHRS and YFSETQ. The CDR3 totals 15 residues. The CDR3 loop is CASSKSPGQNYEQYF. In nucleotides, the CDR3 is TGCGCCAGCAGCAAATCGCCGGGACAGAACTACGAGCAGTACTTC.

V is TRBV6-5 and J is TRBJ2-7; D perhaps matches TRBD2 (5 bases). The V gene lost 1 base and the J gene lost 0 bases, with 10 bases spanning the gap. The CDR3 sequence is 15 residues long. The germline gives CDR1 MNHEY, CDR2 SVGAGI. The CDR3 reads CASSYYRGRSYEQYF. For the CDR3, the DNA is TGTGCCAGCAGTTACTACCGGGGTCGCTCCTACGAGCAGTACTTC.

This chain connects TRBV28 to TRBJ1-5; the D gene is possibly TRBD1 (6 bases). Per the germline V gene, CDR1 is MDHEN and CDR2 is SYDVKM. V lost 6 bases, J lost 2 bases, and 23 bases lay in between. The CDR3 is 18 amino acids. The CDR3 DNA reads as TGTGCCAGCAGCCGAAGGGGCAGGGGTGGGGTTCGCAATCAGCCCCAGCATTTT. Protein product: CASSRRGRGGVRNQPQHF.

The chain joins TRBV19 to TRBJ2-3; 11 bases match TRBD2. V lost 6 bases, J lost 1 base, and 3 bases stayed unmatched. Germline CDR1 is LNHDA and CDR2 is SQIVND (reference sequence). This CDR3 is 15 amino acids long. CDR3: CASSEGLAGTDTQYF. The CDR3 coding sequence is TGTGCCAGTAGCGAGGGACTAGCGGGCACAGATACGCAGTATTTT.

The rearrangement links TRBV2 to TRBJ1-5; no reliable D call. V lost 0 bases to trimming and J lost 3 bases, with 9 bases between them. The CDR3 is 15 residues long. In germline, CDR1 is SNHLY, CDR2 FYNNEI. CDR3 region: CASSEATLDNQPQHF. The CDR3 nucleotides are TGTGCCAGCAGTGAAGCAACACTTGACAATCAGCCCCAGCATTTT. Full variable domain (remainder filled in from reference TRBV2 and TRBJ1-5): EPEVTQTPSHQVTQMGQEVILRCVPISNHLYFYWYRQILGQKVEFLVSFYNNEISEKSEIFDDQFSVERPDGSNFTLKIRSTKLEDSAMYFCASSEATLDNQPQHFGDGTRLSIL.